This T cell receptor (beta chain) was captured by sequencing in a study of Ad26.COV2.S vaccination and SARS-CoV-2 variants. The table came from immunoSEQ multiplex PCR; TCRdb's copy has only in-frame clones and leaves some out. The table has hundreds of thousands of clones, 89% seen once. The CDR3 is made up of 15 amino acids. V was pared by 0 bases and J by 4 bases, with 3 bases of the junction left unmatched. The V gene's germline CDR1 is SGHRS and CDR2 YFSETQ. Treatment in this sample: 15 to 20 received Ad26.COV2.S at low or high dose, single or two shots; 5 received placebo; per-sample allocation not given. At day 63 after the first vaccine or placebo injection, samples were drawn.

The chain employs TRBV5-1 and TRBJ2-3, with 9 nucleotides matching TRBD1. This receptor was taken from a person between 18 and 65 years old who received the Ad26.COV2.S COVID-19 vaccine or a placebo. This material consisted of peripheral blood, taken in a trial of Ad26.COV2.S vaccine versus placebo. The CDR3 sequence is CASSLEDRGSDTQYF. The CDR3 DNA is TGCGCCAGCAGCTTGGAGGACAGGGGTTCAGATACGCAGTATTTT.